One and the same sample provided the 4 T cell receptor beta chains below, sequenced in a study of cytomegalovirus exposure and HLA in healthy donors. Vbeta (60) and Jbeta (13) primers were used in the PCR. Profiling relied on immunoSEQ multiplex PCR, and the TCRdb table lists in-frame clones only, not all of them. Its table records under 95,000 clones. The material sequenced was PBMCs. The receptors come from a female donor in good health and CMV-seropositive.

The chain links TRBV4-1 to TRBJ1-1; 8 bases fit TRBD1. J lost 2 bases, V lost 6 bases, and 8 bases had no gene match. CDR3 length: 15 residues. CDR1 and CDR2 (germline): MGHRA, YSYEKL. The chain's CDR3 is CASRIRQGSNTEAFF. The CDR3 DNA follows: TGCGCCAGCAGGATAAGACAGGGGAGTAACACTGAAGCTTTCTTT.

Concerning this clone: One end of the junction varies from germline; a read error may be responsible. The chain joins TRBV5-6 to TRBJ2-3; D is unresolved. The germline CDR1 and CDR2 sequences are SGHDT and YYEEEE. The CDR3 length is 12 residues. DNA for the CDR3: TGTGCCAGCAGCTGGCTCACAGATAAGCAGTATTTT. Its protein is CASSWLTDKQYF.

This sequence joins TRBV28 and TRBJ1-1; unclear D gene. The CDR3 runs to 15 residues. The V gene's germline CDR1 is MDHEN and CDR2 SYDVKM. The V gene lost 4 bases and the J gene lost 3 bases, with 15 bases spanning the gap. The CDR3 DNA follows: TGTGCCAGCAGTTCCCCGGCGGCATCGGACACTGAAGCTTTCTTT. Its protein product is CASSSPAASDTEAFF.

The chain joins TRBV7-6 to TRBJ2-6, with a possible D match to TRBD2 (6 bases). V lost 0 bases and J lost 3, with 15 bases in between. Per the germline V gene, CDR1 is SGHVS and CDR2 is FNYEAQ. The CDR3 is 18 amino acids. This CDR3 is CASSLALAAGVGANVLTF. In DNA form, the CDR3 reads TGTGCCAGCAGCTTAGCGCTAGCAGCGGGTGTTGGGGCCAACGTCCTGACTTTC.